The rows below give T cell receptor beta chains drawn from one sample of a study of CD8+ T cells in alopecia areata. The table came from immunoSEQ multiplex PCR; TCRdb's copy has only in-frame clones and leaves some out. Of more than 95,000 clones in the sample, over 60% were seen once. This material consisted of CD4+ T cells sorted from blood, taken at week 4, from a patient treated with tofacitinib. The receptors derive from a human donor with alopecia areata. CDR3s include the opening cysteine and the closing phenylalanine or tryptophan. Fields, in order: J gene, D gene, V gene, clone size, CDR3 DNA, CDR3 protein. D genes are given only for firm matches. Clone sizes are given selectively: once, few, many, or a class where the clone is expanded.

TRBJ1-1 | NA | TRBV29-1 | NA | TGCAGCGCTACGGCAGGGGCGACTGAAGCTTTCTTT | CSATAGATEAFF
TRBJ2-3 | NA | TRBV18 | few | TGTGCCAGCTCAAGGCCCGCCGGCGATACGCAGTATTTT | CASSRPAGDTQYF
TRBJ1-2 | TRBD1 | TRBV5-6 | NA | TGTGCCAGCAGCCGTCGGACAGGGGTCTATGGCTACACCTTC | CASSRRTGVYGYTF
TRBJ2-1 | TRBD2 | TRBV25-1 | NA | TGTGCCAGCAGTGCAGCGGGAGAGGCATACAATGAGCAGTTCTTC | CASSAAGEAYNEQFF
TRBJ2-1 | NA | TRBV7-3 | NA | TGTGCCAGCAGCTTGGACTCACTGAGGAGTGAGCAGTTCTTC | CASSLDSLRSEQFF
TRBJ2-1 | NA | TRBV14 | few | TGTGCCAGCAGCCAAGAGAAGTACAATGAGCAGTTCTTC | CASSQEKYNEQFF
TRBJ2-3 | TRBD1 | TRBV27 | NA | TGTGCCAGCAGTTACACAGGGGTCACAGATACGCAGTATTTT | CASSYTGVTDTQYF
TRBJ2-7 | TRBD1 | TRBV6-6 | NA | TGTGCCAGCCTAAAAGGGACAGGGGCCTACGAGCAGTACTTC | CASLKGTGAYEQYF
TRBJ2-7 | TRBD2 | TRBV7-9 | NA | TGTGCCAGCAGCTTCCACGTGGGGACTGGACTAGCGGGAGTGAAAGAGCAGTACTTC | CASSFHVGTGLAGVKEQYF
TRBJ2-5 | NA | TRBV2 | NA | TGTGCCAGCAGTGGAGGGACAGCGGGGGAGACCCAGTACTTC | CASSGGTAGETQYF
TRBJ2-5 | NA | TRBV5-1 | few | TGCGCCAGCAGCCGGGACACACAAGAGACCCAGTACTTC | CASSRDTQETQYF
TRBJ1-5 | NA | TRBV29-1 | NA | TGCAGCGTTGCTGATAGGGGTGATCAGCCCCAGCATTTT | CSVADRGDQPQHF
TRBJ2-5 | NA | TRBV5-1 | NA | TGCGCCAGCAGCTTGGGGCCCCAAGAGACCCAGTACTTC | CASSLGPQETQYF
TRBJ2-5 | TRBD2 | TRBV25-1 | few | TGTGCCAGCAGTGAAGGGACTAGCGGGCAAGAGACCCAGTACTTC | CASSEGTSGQETQYF
TRBJ2-6 | NA | TRBV10-3 | few | TGTGCCATCAGTGAAGCACCCCGCTCTGGGGCCAACGTCCTGACTTTC | CAISEAPRSGANVLTF
TRBJ1-1 | NA | TRBV23-1 | NA | TGCGCCAGCATCATCAGGGAGAGGACTGAAGCTTTCTTT | CASIIRERTEAFF
TRBJ1-4 | NA | TRBV29-1 | NA | TGCAGCGTTGAAGGGCAGGGCAGTGAAAAACTGTTTTTT | CSVEGQGSEKLFF
TRBJ2-6 | NA | TRBV6-6 | NA | TGTGCCAGCAGTTACACCACAGGGTCTGGGGCCAACGTCCTGACTTTC | CASSYTTGSGANVLTF
TRBJ2-3 | NA | TRBV2 | NA | TGTGCCAGCAGTGTCCAGGGGGGCCCAGATACGCAGTATTTT | CASSVQGGPDTQYF
TRBJ2-3 | NA | TRBV5-1 | NA | TGCGCCAGCAGCTTGGTTGGGACTGACACAGATACGCAGTATTTT | CASSLVGTDTDTQYF
TRBJ2-6 | TRBD2 | TRBV4-2 | NA | TGTGCCAGCAGCCAAACTAGCGGGTTTAGCTCTGGGGCCAACGTCCTGACTTTC | CASSQTSGFSSGANVLTF
TRBJ2-5 | NA | TRBV2 | NA | TGTGCCAGCAGTGTCCAACTCACAAGCTTTGAGACCCAGTACTTC | CASSVQLTSFETQYF
TRBJ2-7 | NA | TRBV29-1 | NA | TGCAGCGTTGAGTCAGGCCAGGGGGGATACGAGCAGTACTTC | CSVESGQGGYEQYF
TRBJ2-2 | TRBD1 | TRBV7-6 | NA | TGTGCCAGCCGCCGGGACAGCGCGAACACCGGGGAGCTGTTTTTT | CASRRDSANTGELFF
TRBJ2-1 | NA | TRBV10-3 | few | TGTGCCCACTCGACAGACACCAATGAGCAGTTCTTC | CAHSTDTNEQFF
TRBJ1-1 | NA | TRBV29-1 | NA | TGCAGCGTTGCGTCTGGGACACACACTGAAGCTTTCTTT | CSVASGTHTEAFF
TRBJ1-2 | TRBD1 | TRBV20-1 | NA | TGCAGTGCTGGACAGGGAGATGGCTACACCTTC | CSAGQGDGYTF
TRBJ2-5 | NA | TRBV7-3 | once | TGTGCCAGCAGCCTACCGGGAGAGACCCAGTACTTC | CASSLPGETQYF
TRBJ2-7 | TRBD2 | TRBV13 | NA | TGTGCCAGCAGACAAAAGGGTAGCGGGTACGAGCAGTACTTC | CASRQKGSGYEQYF
TRBJ2-3 | NA | TRBV4-3 | NA | TGCGCCAGCAGCCAAGATGCTAGTACAGATACGCAGTATTTT | CASSQDASTDTQYF
TRBJ2-3 | NA | TRBV11-2 | NA | TGTGCCAGCAGCTTATATACTAGCTTTTCGGATACGCAGTATTTT | CASSLYTSFSDTQYF
TRBJ2-5 | NA | TRBV5-1 | once | TGCGCCAGCAGCGCCATGACAGGCAACCAAGAGACCCAGTACTTC | CASSAMTGNQETQYF
TRBJ1-2 | TRBD1 | TRBV5-1 | few | TGCGCCAGCAGCTTGGGGACAGGGGGCAAGTATGGCTACACCTTC | CASSLGTGGKYGYTF
TRBJ2-2 | NA | TRBV30 | NA | TGTGCCTGGAGTGTAGGACCGGGACTTGAATCCGGGGAGCTGTTTTTT | CAWSVGPGLESGELFF
TRBJ2-1 | NA | TRBV10-3 | NA | TGTGCCATCAGATCTGCTAGCGTCAATGAGCAGTTCTTC | CAIRSASVNEQFF
TRBJ2-2 | TRBD1 | TRBV25-1 | NA | TGTGCCAGCAGTGAAAGGACAGGGGCGAACACCGGGGAGCTGTTTTTT | CASSERTGANTGELFF